Following are 5 T cell receptor beta chains from one sample sequenced in a study of response to subunit inactivated influenza vaccine. TCRdb recomputed calls from the RT-PCR reads with MiXCR, one row per CDR3 protein. The repertoire includes roughly 780,000 distinct CDR3 sequences, 18% of them detected once, and roughly 10% sits in the top ten. Sequences were derived from PBMCs from blood, sampled around 5 days after vaccination. Receptor source: a man in his forties or fifties who received an inactivated influenza vaccine.

The chain couples TRBV7-2 to TRBJ2-3, with D unresolved. The CDR3 runs 14 residues. Germline CDR1 is SGHTA and CDR2 is FQGNSA. Trimming pared 4 bases from V and 8 bases from J, leaving 16 bases between. CDR3 coding DNA: TGTGCCAGCAGCTCTGTGGCTCAACGCGGTACGCAGTATTTT. Its translation is CASSSVAQRGTQYF.

The chain uses TRBV5-5 and TRBJ2-3; 15 nucleotides agree with TRBD2. This CDR3 comprises 18 residues. J lost 0 bases, V lost 3 bases, and 5 bases had no gene match. Looked up from germline, CDR1 is SGHKS and CDR2 is YYEKEE (reference sequence). CDR3 sequence (DNA): TGTGCCAGCAGCTGGGGACTAGCGGGAGGAACTAGCACAGATACGCAGTATTTT. Encoded protein: CASSWGLAGGTSTDTQYF.

In this sample, this clonotype turned up a few times. The CDR3 loop reads CASSNLVRREETQYF. In DNA, the CDR3 is TGTGCCAGCAGCAACCTGGTGCGCAGAGAAGAGACCCAGTACTTC. V is TRBV6-2 or TRBV6-3 and J is TRBJ2-5, with D hard to call. Looked up from germline, CDR1 is MNHEY and CDR2 is SVGEGT. V was pared by 6 bases and J by 3 bases, with 17 bases between. The CDR3 contains 15 residues.

CDR3 in amino acids: CATSRGTGLLTNEQFF. CDR3 nucleotide sequence: TGTGCCACCAGCAGAGGAACGGGACTACTAACCAATGAGCAGTTCTTC. J is TRBJ2-1 and V is TRBV15; 7 bases are a match to TRBD2. This CDR3 comprises 16 residues. V trimming: 1 base; J trimming: 6 bases; junction bases outside the gene matches: 9. Germline values: CDR1 LNHNV, CDR2 YYDKDF (reference sequence). The full variable domain, rest sourced from reference TRBV15 and TRBJ2-1, is DAMVIQNPRYQVTQFGKPVTLSCSQTLNHNVMYWYQQKSSQAPKLLFHYYDKDFNNEADTPDNFQSRRPNTSFCFLDIRSPGLGDTAMYLCATSRGTGLLTNEQFFGPGTRLTVL.

This clonotype was seen only a few times. The chain couples TRBV7-2 to TRBJ1-1; D gene uncertain. CDR3 size: 13 residues. The germline gives CDR1 SGHTA, CDR2 FQGNSA. Trimming took 1 base from V and 5 from J, leaving 8 bases between them. The CDR3 sequence: CASSLGSVTEAFF. The CDR3 bases are TGTGCCAGCAGCTTAGGATCGGTAACTGAAGCTTTCTTT.